This T cell receptor (beta chain) was observed in a study of T cells in Graves' hyperthyroidism and ophthalmopathy. RNA transcripts gave rise to amplified TCR beta CDR3 regions. In the first-round RT-PCR of the TCR CDR3, the HTBI primer set was used. TCRdb called the multiplex PCR reads again in MiXCR, with one record for every CDR3 protein. The repertoire consists of hundreds of thousands of distinct CDR3 sequences, with 45% occurring once and the leading ten covering less than 9.5%. This clonotype came up many times. Its target is unknown. The CDR3 contains 11 residues. The V gene lost 5 bases and the J gene lost 7 bases, with 11 bases spanning the gap. Germline V gene data show CDR1 as SQVTM and CDR2 as ANQGSEA. Study-level points and caveats: Among thyroid clonotypes expanded above 0.001, most also appeared in blood. Ophthalmopathy, which appeared later, was predicted by the model a median about 6.8 months before onset. A 13 V-J signature model discriminated ophthalmopathy versus stable hyperthyroidism.

Researchers barred patients who had uncontrolled infection, other autoimmune disease, pregnancy or lactation. This chain joins TRBV29-1 and TRBJ1-1; a weak D match, TRBD1 (5 bases). The source is an adult man with Graves' disease, either hyperthyroidism or ophthalmopathy (not recorded which). Sequencing was carried out using peripheral blood or thyroid tissue (not recorded which). This CDR3 is CSVRDAGEAFF. CDR3 DNA: TGCAGCGTTCGGGACGCGGGTGAAGCTTTCTTT.